Following are 7 T cell receptor beta chains from one sample sequenced in a study of graft-versus-host responses after intestinal transplantation. The method was immunoSEQ multiplex PCR; TCRdb's version includes in-frame clones alone and lacks a portion of them. The sample lists 90,000 to 100,000 clones, roughly 83% seen once, with under 1.5% in the top ten. The sequences come from PBMCs, collected 255 days after intestinal transplant. These receptors originate from a human patient who received an intestinal transplant, so some T cells may come from the graft donor.

J is TRBJ2-1 and V is TRBV6-5; D is unresolved. V was shortened by 3 bases and J by 5 bases, with 5 bases between the two germline ends. This CDR3 has 12 amino acids. CDR1 and CDR2 from the germline V gene are MNHEY and SVGAGI. CDR3 region: CASSYSHNEQFF. CDR3 DNA: TGTGCCAGCAGTTATAGCCACAATGAGCAGTTCTTC.

The V gene is TRBV28, the J gene TRBJ1-1; D is ambiguous. The CDR3 loop spans 14 amino acids. Germline V CDR1 and CDR2: MDHEN, SYDVKM. V lost 3 bases and J lost 0, with 8 bases in between. The CDR3: CASSFLGVNTEAFF. The CDR3 DNA reads as TGTGCCAGCAGTTTTTTAGGAGTGAACACTGAAGCTTTCTTT. The full variable domain, in which reference TRBV28 and TRBJ1-1 provide the parts outside the CDR3, is DVKVTQSSRYLVKRTGEKVFLECVQDMDHENMFWYRQDPGLGLRLIYFSYDVKMKEKGDIPEGYSVSREKKERFSLILESASTNQTSMYLCASSFLGVNTEAFFGQGTRLTVV.

The chain recombines TRBV9 with TRBJ2-2, with 9 bases fitting TRBD2. Germline loops: CDR1 SGDLS, CDR2 YYNGEE. This CDR3 has 14 amino acids. The V segment lost 4 bases and the J segment 5 bases; nucleotides outside the gene matches: 3. For the CDR3, the DNA is TGTGCCAGCAGCTTTAGCGGGAGTACCGGGGAGCTGTTTTTT. Translating gives CASSFSGSTGELFF.

The chain links TRBV9 to TRBJ2-1; 7 nucleotides agree with TRBD2. The V and J ends lost 4 bases and 8 bases, in that order; junction bases with no gene match: 15. Germline CDR1 SGDLS, CDR2 YYNGEE. The CDR3 spans 16 residues. CDR3 sequence (DNA): TGTGCCAGCAGCCCCCGGGTAGCGGGTTTCAGGGATGAGCAGTTCTTC. This sequence encodes CASSPRVAGFRDEQFF.

This chain connects TRBV25-1 to TRBJ2-3, with TRBD2 identical over 13 bases. CDR3 length: 16 amino acids. Germline trimming cut 3 bases from V and 6 bases from J; bases unmatched to any gene: 6. CDR1 MGHDK and CDR2 SYGVNS come from the germline V gene. The CDR3 protein is CASSDRLAGGPDTQYF. CDR3 sequence (DNA): TGTGCCAGCAGTGACCGACTAGCGGGGGGCCCGGATACGCAGTATTTT.

The gene calls are TRBV6-4 and TRBJ2-6; perhaps TRBD2 as D (6 bases). The CDR3 covers 16 residues. Germline CDR1 and CDR2: MRHNA and SNTAGT. V shed 8 bases and J shed 0 bases, with 14 bases lying between them. This CDR3 reads CASPCGVSSGANVLTF. The CDR3 nucleotides are TGTGCCAGCCCCTGCGGGGTCAGCTCTGGGGCCAACGTCCTGACTTTC.

As to this clone: A junction boundary mismatches the germline segment, possibly from a read error. Other DNA sequences in this specimen translate into the identical CDR3. The chain is built from TRBV6-6 and TRBJ2-3, with no clear D. The CDR3 totals 15 residues. Germline CDR1 is MNHNY and CDR2 is SVGAGI (reference sequence). The CDR3 region is CASSYSVGSTDTQYF. The CDR3 nucleotides read TGTGCCAGCAGTTACTCGGTCGGTAGCACAGATACACAGTATTTT.